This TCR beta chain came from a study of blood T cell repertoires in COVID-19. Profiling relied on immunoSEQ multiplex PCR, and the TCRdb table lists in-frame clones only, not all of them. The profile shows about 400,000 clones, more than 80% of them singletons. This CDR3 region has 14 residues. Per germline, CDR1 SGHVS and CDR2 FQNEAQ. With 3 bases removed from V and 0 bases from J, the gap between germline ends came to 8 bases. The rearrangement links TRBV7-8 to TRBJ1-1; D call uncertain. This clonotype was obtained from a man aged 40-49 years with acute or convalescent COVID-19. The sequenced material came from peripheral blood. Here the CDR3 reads CASSFTTVNTEAFF. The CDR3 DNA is TGTGCCAGCAGCTTTACCACAGTGAACACTGAAGCTTTCTTT.